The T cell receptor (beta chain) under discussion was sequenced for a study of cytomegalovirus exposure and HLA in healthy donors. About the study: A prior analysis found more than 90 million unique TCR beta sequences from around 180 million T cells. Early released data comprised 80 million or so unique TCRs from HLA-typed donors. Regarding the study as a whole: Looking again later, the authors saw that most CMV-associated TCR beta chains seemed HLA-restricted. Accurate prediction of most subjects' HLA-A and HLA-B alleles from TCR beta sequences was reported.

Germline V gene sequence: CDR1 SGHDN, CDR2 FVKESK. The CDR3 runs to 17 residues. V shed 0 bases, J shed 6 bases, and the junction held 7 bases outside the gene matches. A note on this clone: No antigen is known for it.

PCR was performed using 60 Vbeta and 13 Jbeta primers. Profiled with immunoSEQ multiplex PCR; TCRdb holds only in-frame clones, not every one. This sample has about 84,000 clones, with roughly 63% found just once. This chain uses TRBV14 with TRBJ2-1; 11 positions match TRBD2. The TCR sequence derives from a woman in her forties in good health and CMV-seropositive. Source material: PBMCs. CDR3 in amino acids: CASSQDPSGRLLNEQFF. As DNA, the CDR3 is TGTGCCAGCAGCCAAGATCCTAGCGGGAGGCTGCTCAATGAGCAGTTCTTC.